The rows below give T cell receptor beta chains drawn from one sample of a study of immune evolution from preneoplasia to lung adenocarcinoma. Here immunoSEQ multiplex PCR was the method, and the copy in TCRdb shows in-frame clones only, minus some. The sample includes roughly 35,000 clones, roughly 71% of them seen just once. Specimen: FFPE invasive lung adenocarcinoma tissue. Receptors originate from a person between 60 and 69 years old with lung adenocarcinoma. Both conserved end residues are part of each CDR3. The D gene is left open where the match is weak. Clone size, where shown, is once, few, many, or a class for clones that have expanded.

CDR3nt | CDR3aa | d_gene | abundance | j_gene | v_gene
TGTGCCAGCAGCTTAACATCTGGCGACACCATATATTTT | CASSLTSGDTIYF | . | . | TRBJ1-3 | TRBV11-2
TGTGCCTGGGCTAAGGACAGGGGCACTGAAGCTTTCTTT | CAWAKDRGTEAFF | TRBD1 | . | TRBJ1-1 | TRBV30
TGTGCCAGCTCACCTGACGTACTAGCGGGAGAAGTATATACGCAGTATTTT | CASSPDVLAGEVYTQYF | TRBD2 | . | TRBJ2-3 | TRBV18
TGTGCCAGCAGCTTGATCCTAGCGGGAGGGCCAGATACGCAGTATTTT | CASSLILAGGPDTQYF | TRBD2 | . | TRBJ2-3 | TRBV5-6
TGTGCCAGCAGCATCGACAGGGACCATGAGCAGTTCTTC | CASSIDRDHEQFF | TRBD1 | . | TRBJ2-1 | TRBV11-3
TGTGCCAGCAGCCCCCCAGGGGGGATAGGCATTCAGTACTTC | CASSPPGGIGIQYF | . | . | TRBJ2-4 | TRBV9
TGTGCCAGCACCTTGAGCGGGAGGGCCGAAAAGACCCAGTACTTC | CASTLSGRAEKTQYF | TRBD2 | few | TRBJ2-5 | TRBV7-3
TGTGCCAGCAGCTTAGTTCGGGGACAGCGTGAAAAACTGTTTTTT | CASSLVRGQREKLFF | TRBD1 | . | TRBJ1-4 | TRBV11-3
TGTGCCAGCAGGAGGGGACAGGGCCTCTACGAGCAGTACTTC | CASRRGQGLYEQYF | TRBD1 | . | TRBJ2-7 | TRBV6-5
TGTGCCAGCCTCCGGTTGACGGGGAGCACTGAAGCTTTCTTT | CASLRLTGSTEAFF | . | . | TRBJ1-1 | TRBV6-1
TGTGCCAGCAGCTTAGCGGGCTCCTACGAGCAGTACTTC | CASSLAGSYEQYF | . | . | TRBJ2-7 | TRBV11-2
TGTGCCAGCAGCTTCGCGGTGGGGCAGTTCTTC | CASSFAVGQFF | . | . | TRBJ2-1 | TRBV7-2
TGTGCCAGCAGCTTAGGGTCGGGACTAGCGGCTTACGAGCAGTACTTC | CASSLGSGLAAYEQYF | TRBD2 | . | TRBJ2-7 | TRBV7-9
TGTGCCAGCAGCCGACTAGAGGACAATGAGCAGTTCTTC | CASSRLEDNEQFF | . | . | TRBJ2-1 | TRBV4-2
TGTGCCAGCAGCTATTCACCGGCCGAGTCGGATACGCAGTATTTT | CASSYSPAESDTQYF | . | . | TRBJ2-3 | TRBV11-2
TGTGCCAGTAGTGACAGGTGGAACACCTACAATGAGCAGTTCTTC | CASSDRWNTYNEQFF | . | . | TRBJ2-1 | TRBV19
TGTGCCTGGAGTGTAGTTTCGGGAGGGTCCTCCTACGAGCAGTACTTC | CAWSVVSGGSSYEQYF | TRBD2 | . | TRBJ2-7 | TRBV30
TGTGCCAGCAGTTCAATGGCGGGAGTGGCCGGGGAGCTGTTTTTT | CASSSMAGVAGELFF | TRBD2 | few | TRBJ2-2 | TRBV7-9
TGCGCCAGCAGCACTGGGACGACTAGCGGGACCCCCTCCGAGCAGTACTTC | CASSTGTTSGTPSEQYF | TRBD2 | . | TRBJ2-7 | TRBV5-1
TGCGCCAGCAGCTTGTCCCCCGGGAGGCAGATCGGAAACACCATATATTTT | CASSLSPGRQIGNTIYF | . | . | TRBJ1-3 | TRBV5-1
TGTGCCAGCAGCTTCGTTAGCGGGACTAACAATGAGCAGTTCTTC | CASSFVSGTNNEQFF | TRBD2 | . | TRBJ2-1 | TRBV11-2
TGTGCCAGCGGGGGTTCTGGAAACACCATATATTTT | CASGGSGNTIYF | . | few | TRBJ1-3 | TRBV9
TGTGCCAGCAGCTTGGGTGGTTTTGAGACCCAGTACTTC | CASSLGGFETQYF | . | . | TRBJ2-5 | TRBV5-4
TGTGCCAGCAGCGTAGGGTGGGGTTACACCGGGGAGCTGTTTTTT | CASSVGWGYTGELFF | . | . | TRBJ2-2 | TRBV9
TGTGCCAGCAGCAGGGGGACCTTCTACGAGCAGTACTTC | CASSRGTFYEQYF | TRBD1 | . | TRBJ2-7 | TRBV28
TGTGCCAGCAGTTTAGGGCAGGGAAGGAACCCCTACAATGAGCAGTTCTTC | CASSLGQGRNPYNEQFF | . | . | TRBJ2-1 | TRBV27
TGTGCCAGCACCTCTGGACAGGGGGTTAGGGGCTACACCTTC | CASTSGQGVRGYTF | TRBD1 | . | TRBJ1-2 | TRBV2
TGTGCCAGCAGCCAAGGAGGGGGGACTCAGCCCCAGCATTTT | CASSQGGGTQPQHF | . | once | TRBJ1-5 | TRBV4-2
TGTGCCAGCAGTGACTCGTCAGCTGGCTCCTACAATGAGCAGTTCTTC | CASSDSSAGSYNEQFF | . | . | TRBJ2-1 | TRBV6-4
TGTGCCAGCAGCCAAGCCAGGGGCGGTTTTGTTGAGCAGTTCTTC | CASSQARGGFVEQFF | . | . | TRBJ2-1 | TRBV14
TGTGCCAGCAGCGTCTCATTCACTTCTAGCGGGAGGGCCGGGAATGAGCAGTTCTTC | CASSVSFTSSGRAGNEQFF | TRBD2 | . | TRBJ2-1 | TRBV7-3
TGTGCCAGCAGCCCCCAGACAGTCCGCTCTGGAAACACCATATATTTT | CASSPQTVRSGNTIYF | . | . | TRBJ1-3 | TRBV14
TGTGCCAGCAGCTTGAATTTGGGACAAAACTATGGCTACACCTTC | CASSLNLGQNYGYTF | . | . | TRBJ1-2 | TRBV5-4
TGCGCCAGCAATCAGGACAGGGGCGGCTACAATGAGCAGTTCTTC | CASNQDRGGYNEQFF | TRBD1 | . | TRBJ2-1 | TRBV5-1
TGTGCCTGGAGTGTACTGGACAGGGCGAACACTGAAGCTTTCTTT | CAWSVLDRANTEAFF | TRBD1 | . | TRBJ1-1 | TRBV30
TGTGCCAGCAGCCCGGCGGTGAGGAGCTCCTACGAGCAGTACTTC | CASSPAVRSSYEQYF | . | . | TRBJ2-7 | TRBV7-8
TGTGCCAGCAGTGATAACGGCCCTAGCAATCAGCCCCAGCATTTT | CASSDNGPSNQPQHF | . | . | TRBJ1-5 | TRBV2
TGTGCCAGCAGCCCCCTCCACGGGTTTTCCACTGAAGCTTTCTTT | CASSPLHGFSTEAFF | . | . | TRBJ1-1 | TRBV14
TGTGCTAGTGGTCAGGGACTAGCGGGAGTTGGTACGCAGTATTTT | CASGQGLAGVGTQYF | TRBD2 | . | TRBJ2-3 | TRBV12-5
TGTGCCAGCGAGGCGGGATCGGGGACCCCCGAGGACACTGAAGCTTTCTTT | CASEAGSGTPEDTEAFF | . | . | TRBJ1-1 | TRBV19
TGTGCCAGCAGGATTACCAGGACTTCCTACAATGAGCAGTTCTTC | CASRITRTSYNEQFF | . | . | TRBJ2-1 | TRBV7-2
TGTGCCAGCAGTTTAAGGCGAGACGAGCAGTACTTC | CASSLRRDEQYF | . | . | TRBJ2-7 | TRBV28
TGTGCCAGCAGTGACGGGGACGGGTCCTACAATGAGCAGTTCTTC | CASSDGDGSYNEQFF | . | medium-sized | TRBJ2-1 | TRBV6-4
TGTGCCAGCTCACCACAGGTCTACCAAGAGACCCAGTACTTC | CASSPQVYQETQYF | . | . | TRBJ2-5 | TRBV18
TGCAGCGGGGGGGCAGGGCAGAGCACTGAAGCTTTCTTT | CSGGAGQSTEAFF | . | many | TRBJ1-1 | TRBV29-1
TGTGCCAGCAGTCAACAGGGTTTCAGCCAGCCCCAGCATTTT | CASSQQGFSQPQHF | . | . | TRBJ1-5 | TRBV6-6
TGTGCCAGCAGCTTCCCTAAGGACAGGGATTACTACGAGCAGTACTTC | CASSFPKDRDYYEQYF | TRBD1 | . | TRBJ2-7 | TRBV5-6
TGTGCCAGCAGTGAACTAGCGGGCTCCTACAATGAGCAGTTCTTC | CASSELAGSYNEQFF | TRBD2 | once | TRBJ2-1 | TRBV6-1
TGTGCCAGCAGCCAAGATCGGTCGAGCTCCTACGAGCAGTACTTC | CASSQDRSSSYEQYF | . | few | TRBJ2-7 | TRBV7-9
TGCAGCGCTTCAAGACTCGACAGTGAAGCTTTCTTT | CSASRLDSEAFF | . | . | TRBJ1-1 | TRBV29-1
TGCGCCAGCCGGGACAGTTACAATGAGCAGTTCTTC | CASRDSYNEQFF | TRBD1 | . | TRBJ2-1 | TRBV10-2
TGTGCCAGCAGCTCCGACGCGAAGGCTGAGTTCTTC | CASSSDAKAEFF | . | . | TRBJ2-1 | TRBV5-4
TGTGCCAGCAAGGGGGCCAACACTGAAGCTTTCTTT | CASKGANTEAFF | TRBD1 | . | TRBJ1-1 | TRBV9
TGTGCCAGCAGCTTGAGGTACCAGGGGGCGGATACGCAGTATTTT | CASSLRYQGADTQYF | TRBD1 | . | TRBJ2-3 | TRBV11-2
TGTGCCAGCAGATTTTCGGGGGGCAGGTTTAATGAAAAACTGTTTTTT | CASRFSGGRFNEKLFF | . | . | TRBJ1-4 | TRBV28
TGCAGTGCTAGTGCAAACTACGAGCAGTACTTC | CSASANYEQYF | . | . | TRBJ2-7 | TRBV20-1
TGTGCCAGCAGCCGCACTAGCGGGAGGGCCGCGGACATTCAGTACTTC | CASSRTSGRAADIQYF | TRBD2 | few | TRBJ2-4 | TRBV4-2
TGTGCCAGCAGTTTATATGGCCTCAGGGGAGGCTACACCTTC | CASSLYGLRGGYTF | . | . | TRBJ1-2 | TRBV28
TGCGCCAGCAGCTTGGGAGGGGCGGAAAACATTCAGTACTTC | CASSLGGAENIQYF | . | . | TRBJ2-4 | TRBV5-1